The clone carrying this TCR beta chain showed up just a few times. Method: immunoSEQ multiplex PCR; TCRdb's copy keeps in-frame clones and lacks some. The top ten clones hold about 2.3% of a sample with some 130,000 clones, 75% to 95% of them seen once. The data are from a study of control samples from healthy donors and cancer patients. The sequencing input was blood. The receptor was derived from a man in his forties in good health.

The CDR3 bases are TGTGCCAGCAGCTTCGACAGGGACGAGCAGTACTTC. Its protein product is CASSFDRDEQYF. This chain uses TRBV11-2 with TRBJ2-7, with 7 bases matching TRBD1. Germline V gene lookup returns CDR1 SGHAT and CDR2 FQNNGV. V was pared by 3 bases and J by 5 bases, with 1 base of the junction left unmatched. The CDR3 contains 12 residues.